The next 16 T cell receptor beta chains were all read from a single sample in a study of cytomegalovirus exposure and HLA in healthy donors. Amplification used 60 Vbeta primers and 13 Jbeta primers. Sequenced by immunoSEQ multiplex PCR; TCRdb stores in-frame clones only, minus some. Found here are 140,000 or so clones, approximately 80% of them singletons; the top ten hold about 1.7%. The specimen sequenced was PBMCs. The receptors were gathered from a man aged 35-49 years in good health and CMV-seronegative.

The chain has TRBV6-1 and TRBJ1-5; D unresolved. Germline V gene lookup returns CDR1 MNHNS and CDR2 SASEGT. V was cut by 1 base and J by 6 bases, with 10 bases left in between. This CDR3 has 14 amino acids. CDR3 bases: TGTGCCAGCAGTGAAGGGCCCTTATTTCAGCCCCAGCATTTT. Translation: CASSEGPLFQPQHF.

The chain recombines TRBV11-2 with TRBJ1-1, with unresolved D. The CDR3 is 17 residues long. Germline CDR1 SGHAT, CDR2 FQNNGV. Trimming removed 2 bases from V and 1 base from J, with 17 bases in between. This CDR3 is CASSLKYSGLPNTEAFF. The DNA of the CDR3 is TGTGCCAGCAGCTTAAAGTATTCGGGGTTACCGAACACTGAAGCTTTCTTT.

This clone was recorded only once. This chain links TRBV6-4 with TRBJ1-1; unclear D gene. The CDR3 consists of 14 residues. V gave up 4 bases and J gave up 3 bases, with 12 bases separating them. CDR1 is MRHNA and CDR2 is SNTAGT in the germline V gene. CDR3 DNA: TGTGCCAGCAGTGCGTGGAGGGAGGACACTGAAGCTTTCTTT. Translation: CASSAWREDTEAFF.

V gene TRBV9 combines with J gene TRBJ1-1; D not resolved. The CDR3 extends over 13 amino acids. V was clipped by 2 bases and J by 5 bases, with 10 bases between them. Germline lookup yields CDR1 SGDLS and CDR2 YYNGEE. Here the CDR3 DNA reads TGTGCCAGCAGCGTCGGGGTTGTGACTGAAGCTTTCTTT. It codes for CASSVGVVTEAFF. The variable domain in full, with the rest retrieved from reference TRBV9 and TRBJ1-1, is DSGVTQTPKHLITATGQRVTLRCSPRSGDLSVYWYQQSLDQGLQFLIQYYNGEERAKGNILERFSAQQFPDLHSELNLSSLELGDSALYFCASSVGVVTEAFFGQGTRLTVV.

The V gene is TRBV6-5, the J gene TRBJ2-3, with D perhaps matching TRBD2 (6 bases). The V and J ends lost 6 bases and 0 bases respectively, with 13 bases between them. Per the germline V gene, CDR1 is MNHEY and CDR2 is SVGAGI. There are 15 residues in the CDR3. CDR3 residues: CASSLMAGSTDTQYF. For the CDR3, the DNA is TGTGCCAGCAGCCTTATGGCGGGGAGCACAGATACGCAGTATTTT.

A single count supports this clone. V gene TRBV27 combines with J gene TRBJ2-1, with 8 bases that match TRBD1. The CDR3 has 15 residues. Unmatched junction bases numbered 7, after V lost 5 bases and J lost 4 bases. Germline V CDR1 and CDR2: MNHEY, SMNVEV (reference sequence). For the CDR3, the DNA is TGTGCCAGCAGTGACGACAGGGGATTATACAATGAGCAGTTCTTC. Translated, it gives CASSDDRGLYNEQFF.

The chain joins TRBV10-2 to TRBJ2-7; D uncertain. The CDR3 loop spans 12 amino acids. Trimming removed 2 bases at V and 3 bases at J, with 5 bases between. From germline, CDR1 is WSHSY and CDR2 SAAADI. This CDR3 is CASSEVHYEQYF. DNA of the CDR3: TGCGCCAGCAGTGAGGTCCACTACGAGCAGTACTTC.

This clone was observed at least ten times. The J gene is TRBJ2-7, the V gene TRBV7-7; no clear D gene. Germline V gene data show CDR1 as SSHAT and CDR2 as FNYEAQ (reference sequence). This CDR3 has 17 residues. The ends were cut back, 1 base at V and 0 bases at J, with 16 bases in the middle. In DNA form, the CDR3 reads TGTGCCAGCAGCTTAGAAAGTCCGCGCCAGGACTCCTACGAGCAGTACTTC. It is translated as CASSLESPRQDSYEQYF.

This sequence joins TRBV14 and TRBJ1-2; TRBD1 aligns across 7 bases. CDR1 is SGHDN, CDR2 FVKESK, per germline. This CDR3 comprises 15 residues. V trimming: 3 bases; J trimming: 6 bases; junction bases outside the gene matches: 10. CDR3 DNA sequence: TGTGCCAGCAGCCAGTATCCGGGACAGAAGGATGGCTACACCTTC. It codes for CASSQYPGQKDGYTF. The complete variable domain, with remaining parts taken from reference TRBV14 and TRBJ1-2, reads EAGVTQFPSHSVIEKGQTVTLRCDPISGHDNLYWYRRVMGKEIKFLLHFVKESKQDESGMPNNRFLAERTGGTYSTLKVQPAELEDSGVYFCASSQYPGQKDGYTFGSGTRLTVV.

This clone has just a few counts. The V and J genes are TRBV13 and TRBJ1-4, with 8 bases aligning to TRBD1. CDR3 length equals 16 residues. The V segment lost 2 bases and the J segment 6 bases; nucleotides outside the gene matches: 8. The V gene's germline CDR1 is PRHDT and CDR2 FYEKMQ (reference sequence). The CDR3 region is CASSLKYRGVDEKLFF. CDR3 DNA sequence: TGTGCCAGCAGCTTAAAATACAGGGGGGTTGATGAAAAACTGTTTTTT.

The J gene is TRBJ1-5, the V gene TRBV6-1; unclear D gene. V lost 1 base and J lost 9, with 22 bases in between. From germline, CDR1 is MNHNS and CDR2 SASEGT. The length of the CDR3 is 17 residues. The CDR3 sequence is CASSEGPTAGFGTPQHF. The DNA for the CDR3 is TGTGCCAGCAGTGAAGGACCAACCGCGGGCTTTGGTACGCCCCAGCATTTT.

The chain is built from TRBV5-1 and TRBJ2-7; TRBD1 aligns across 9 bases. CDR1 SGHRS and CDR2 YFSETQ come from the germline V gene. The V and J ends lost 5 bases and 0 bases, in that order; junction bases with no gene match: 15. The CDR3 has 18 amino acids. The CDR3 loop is CASRLHARTGATSYEQYF. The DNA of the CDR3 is TGCGCCAGCAGACTCCACGCTCGGACAGGGGCCACCTCCTACGAGCAGTACTTC.

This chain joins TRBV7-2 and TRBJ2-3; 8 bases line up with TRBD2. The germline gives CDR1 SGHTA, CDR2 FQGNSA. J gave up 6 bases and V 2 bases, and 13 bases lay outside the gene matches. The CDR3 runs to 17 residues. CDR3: CASSLTWSGGMSDTQYF. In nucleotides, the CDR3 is TGTGCCAGCAGCTTAACGTGGAGCGGGGGCATGTCGGATACGCAGTATTTT.

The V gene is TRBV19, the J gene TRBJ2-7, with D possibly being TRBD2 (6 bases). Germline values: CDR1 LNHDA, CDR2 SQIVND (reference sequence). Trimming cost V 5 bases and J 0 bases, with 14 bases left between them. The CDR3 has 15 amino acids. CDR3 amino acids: CASSARDWSSYEQYF. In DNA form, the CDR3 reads TGTGCCAGTAGTGCTCGGGACTGGAGCTCCTACGAGCAGTACTTC. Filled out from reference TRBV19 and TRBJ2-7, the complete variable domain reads DGGITQSPKYLFRKEGQNVTLSCEQNLNHDAMYWYRQDPGQGLRLIYYSQIVNDFQKGDIAEGYSVSREKKESFPLTVTSAQKNPTAFYLCASSARDWSSYEQYFGPGTRLTVT.

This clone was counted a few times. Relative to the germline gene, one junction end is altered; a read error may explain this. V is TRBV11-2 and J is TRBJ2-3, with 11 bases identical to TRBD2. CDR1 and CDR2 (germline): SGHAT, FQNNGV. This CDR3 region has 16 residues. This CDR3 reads CASSLAGGPGTDTQYF. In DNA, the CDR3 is TGTGCCAGCAGTTTAGCGGGAGGGCCTGGCACAGATACGCAGTATTTT.

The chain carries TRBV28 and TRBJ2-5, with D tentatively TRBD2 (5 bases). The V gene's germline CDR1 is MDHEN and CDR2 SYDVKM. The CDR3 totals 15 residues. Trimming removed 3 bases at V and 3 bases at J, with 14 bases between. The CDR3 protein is CASSLRGGKKETQYF. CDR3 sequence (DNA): TGTGCCAGCAGTTTGCGAGGAGGAAAAAAAGAGACCCAGTACTTC.